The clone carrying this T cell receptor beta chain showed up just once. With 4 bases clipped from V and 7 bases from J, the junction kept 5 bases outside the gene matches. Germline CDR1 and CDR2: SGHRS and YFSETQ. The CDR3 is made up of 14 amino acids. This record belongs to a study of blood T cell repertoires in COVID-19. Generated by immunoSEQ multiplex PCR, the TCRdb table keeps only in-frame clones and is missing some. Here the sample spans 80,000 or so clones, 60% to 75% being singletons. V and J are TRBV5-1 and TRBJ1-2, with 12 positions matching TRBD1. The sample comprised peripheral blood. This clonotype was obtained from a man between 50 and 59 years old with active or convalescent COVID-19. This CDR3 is CASSQGQGATGYTF. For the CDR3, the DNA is TGCGCCAGCAGCCAGGGACAGGGGGCGACTGGCTACACCTTC.